Below are 25 T cell receptor beta chains sequenced from a single sample in a study of blood T cell repertoires in COVID-19. Here immunoSEQ multiplex PCR was the method, and the copy in TCRdb shows in-frame clones only, minus some. Seen here are about 150,000 clones, around 89% observed once, and the top ten hold 2.5% to 3.5%. The sequenced sample was peripheral blood. The receptors were sampled from a man between 60 and 70 years old with active or convalescent COVID-19.

V is TRBV9 and J is TRBJ2-1, with D possibly matching TRBD1 (6 bases). V shed 2 bases and J shed 6 bases, with 12 bases lying between them. Germline V lookup: CDR1 SGDLS, CDR2 YYNGEE. The CDR3 covers 14 residues. CDR3 in amino acids: CASSVSGTSNEQFF. The CDR3 bases are TGTGCCAGCAGCGTTTCCGGGACATCCAATGAGCAGTTCTTC.

The CDR3 loop reads CASSLPSLGKLFF. CDR3 bases: TGTGCCAGCAGCTTACCAAGTCTCGGAAAACTGTTTTTT. This chain links TRBV7-6 with TRBJ1-4; D unclear. The CDR3 consists of 13 residues. Germline assignment: CDR1 SGHVS and CDR2 FNYEAQ. V lost 2 bases and J 10 bases, leaving 11 bases between the germline ends.

This chain links TRBV24-1 with TRBJ2-5; 10 bases agree with TRBD1. V was pared by 6 bases and J by 5 bases, with 8 bases of the junction left unmatched. The CDR3 has 15 residues. The germline gives CDR1 KGHDR, CDR2 SFDVKD. CDR3 nucleotide sequence: TGTGCCACCAGTTCCCGGACAGGGGGTTATGAGACCCAGTACTTC. This sequence encodes CATSSRTGGYETQYF.

V usage is TRBV20-1 and J usage is TRBJ2-2, with D possibly matching TRBD2 (7 bases). Trimming took 3 bases from V and 7 from J, leaving 12 bases between them. Germline CDR1 reads DFQATT; CDR2 reads SNEGSKA (reference sequence). The CDR3 has 13 amino acids. The CDR3 bases are TGCAGTGCTAGTTTGGGAGGGGGCGGGGAGCTGTTTTTT. This encodes CSASLGGGGELFF.

This clone was observed a few times. V is TRBV5-4 and J is TRBJ2-7, with D perhaps matching TRBD1 (5 bases). The CDR3 covers 14 residues. Trimming cost V 4 bases and J 0 bases, with 11 bases left between them. CDR1 is SGHNT and CDR2 is YYREEE in the germline V gene (reference sequence). The CDR3 bases are TGTGCCAGCAGCCCTCAGGGAATCTCCTACGAGCAGTACTTC. Residues: CASSPQGISYEQYF.

The chain employs TRBV30 and TRBJ2-3; D is possibly TRBD2 (7 bases). Germline CDR1 GTSNPN, CDR2 SVGIG (reference sequence). V lost 0 bases and J 4 bases, leaving 17 bases between the germline ends. The CDR3 is 16 residues long. The CDR3 loop is CAWSVPRGGTSDTQYF. In DNA form, the CDR3 reads TGTGCCTGGAGTGTACCGAGGGGGGGTACTTCAGATACGCAGTATTTT.

In its sample, this clone was seen once. This sequence joins TRBV28 and TRBJ2-3; D might be TRBD2 (7 bases). This CDR3 region has 21 residues. The V gene's germline CDR1 is MDHEN and CDR2 SYDVKM. V was clipped by 4 bases and J by 0 bases, with 29 bases between them. The CDR3 DNA reads TGTGCCAGCAGTTCCCTGGATTTGCGTGGGAGGGGGACCAAGAGCACAGATACGCAGTATTTT. The encoded protein is CASSSLDLRGRGTKSTDTQYF.

V and J are TRBV30 and TRBJ1-2, with unresolved D. The CDR3 is made up of 16 amino acids. V shed 2 bases and J shed 4 bases, with 20 bases lying between them. Germline CDR1 reads GTSNPN; CDR2 reads SVGIG (reference sequence). CDR3 in DNA: TGTGCCTGGAGTTTTATCATGAATAGATCCGTCTATGGCTACACCTTC. Amino acid sequence: CAWSFIMNRSVYGYTF.

The V call is TRBV28, the J call TRBJ2-1; 7 bases are a match to TRBD2. J was trimmed by 10 bases and V by 2 bases; bases with no gene match: 8. CDR1 is MDHEN, CDR2 SYDVKM, per germline. CDR3 length: 14 amino acids. CDR3 amino acids: CASSLIRGSREQFF. In DNA, the CDR3 is TGTGCCAGCAGTTTAATCCGCGGGAGCCGGGAGCAGTTCTTC. Full variable domain (rest looked up from reference TRBV28 and TRBJ2-1): DVKVTQSSRYLVKRTGEKVFLECVQDMDHENMFWYRQDPGLGLRLIYFSYDVKMKEKGDIPEGYSVSREKKERFSLILESASTNQTSMYLCASSLIRGSREQFFGPGTRLTVL.

This rearrangement joins TRBV6-1 to TRBJ1-6; 12 bases are a match to TRBD1. This CDR3 is 16 amino acids long. After removal of 4 bases from V and 9 bases from J, the junction contained 7 bases not matched to a gene. CDR1 and CDR2 (germline): MNHNS, SASEGT. The CDR3 DNA reads as TGTGCCAGCAGTGCTCTGGGGACAGGGGGCACTTCACCCCTCCACTTT. As protein: CASSALGTGGTSPLHF.

This clone was picked up a small number of times. CDR3 protein: CSVPLTDTQYF. The DNA of the CDR3 is TGCAGCGTCCCCCTCACAGATACGCAGTATTTT. This rearrangement joins TRBV29-1 to TRBJ2-3; D not resolved. This CDR3 comprises 11 residues. V was shortened by 6 bases and J by 2 bases, with 6 bases between the two germline ends. Germline values: CDR1 SQVTM, CDR2 ANQGSEA.

The chain combines TRBV4-3 with TRBJ2-1, with 8 bases aligning to TRBD1. Germline V lookup: CDR1 LGHNA, CDR2 YSLEER. The CDR3 loop spans 15 amino acids. V lost 4 bases, J lost 7 bases, and 9 bases stayed unmatched. The CDR3 nucleotides read TGCGCCAGCAGCCTCGGACAGGGAAGCGTTAATGAGCAGTTCTTC. Its protein product is CASSLGQGSVNEQFF.

V usage is TRBV6-6 and J usage is TRBJ2-7; 7 bases are shared with TRBD1. The CDR3 consists of 16 residues. Germline assignment: CDR1 MNHNY and CDR2 SVGAGI (reference sequence). After removal of 0 bases from V and 1 base from J, the junction contained 6 bases not matched to a gene. The CDR3 DNA reads as TGTGCCAGCAGTTACTCCGTTCGGGACAGATCCTACGAGCAGTACTTC. Protein sequence: CASSYSVRDRSYEQYF.

The rearrangement joins TRBV28 to TRBJ2-7; D may be TRBD1 (6 bases). Trimming stripped 3 bases from V and 2 bases from J, with 14 bases between. This CDR3 comprises 15 residues. Germline CDR1 is MDHEN and CDR2 is SYDVKM. CDR3: CASSLPGTRTYEQYF. DNA of the CDR3: TGTGCCAGCAGTTTGCCCGGGACACGAACCTACGAGCAGTACTTC.

This clone came up once. The rearrangement links TRBV25-1 to TRBJ1-4, with D maybe TRBD1 (6 bases). The CDR3 extends over 14 amino acids. V shed 3 bases and J shed 8 bases, with 13 bases lying between them. The germline V gene encodes CDR1 MGHDK and CDR2 SYGVNS. DNA of the CDR3: TGTGCCAGCAGTGAGGGGGGGCGCGAGGAAAAACTGTTTTTT. Translating gives CASSEGGREEKLFF.

This clone was seen just once. V is TRBV27 and J is TRBJ1-1; 8 bases are shared with TRBD1. The V segment lost 6 bases and the J segment 3 bases; nucleotides outside the gene matches: 9. In germline, CDR1 is MNHEY, CDR2 SMNVEV (reference sequence). This CDR3 region has 15 residues. CDR3 coding DNA: TGTGCCAGCAGATCAGGGGGCGCCGGGGACACTGAAGCTTTCTTT. This sequence encodes CASRSGGAGDTEAFF.

The gene calls are TRBV4-1 and TRBJ1-3, with D hard to call. The CDR3 length is 18 residues. Deletions cut 0 bases from V and 0 bases from J, with 15 bases between. The germline CDR1 and CDR2 sequences are MGHRA and YSYEKL. CDR3: CASSQDWHSFSSGNTIYF. CDR3 coding DNA: TGCGCCAGCAGCCAAGATTGGCACAGTTTCAGCTCTGGAAACACCATATATTTT.

The chain is built from TRBV30 and TRBJ1-6; D perhaps matches TRBD1 (6 bases). Looked up from germline, CDR1 is GTSNPN and CDR2 is SVGIG (reference sequence). The CDR3 extends over 14 amino acids. Trimming took 4 bases from V and 7 from J, leaving 14 bases between them. The CDR3 DNA follows: TGTGCCTGGACCGGACAGACTCGGAATTCACCCCTCCACTTT. Protein product: CAWTGQTRNSPLHF.

Only one count was recorded for this clone. V gene TRBV30 combines with J gene TRBJ1-1; D perhaps matches TRBD1 (5 bases). The CDR3 has 13 amino acids. Germline-derived CDR1 and CDR2 are GTSNPN and SVGIG (reference sequence). Trimming removed 1 base from V and 1 base from J, with 7 bases in between. CDR3 sequence (DNA): TGTGCCTGGAGTGCAACAGGGAACACTGAAGCTTTCTTT. This encodes CAWSATGNTEAFF. Filled out from reference TRBV30 and TRBJ1-1, the complete variable domain reads SQTIHQWPATLVQPVGSPLSLECTVEGTSNPNLYWYRQAAGRGLQLLFYSVGIGQISSEVPQNLSASRPQDRQFILSSKKLLLSDSGFYLCAWSATGNTEAFFGQGTRLTVV.

The chain uses TRBV19 and TRBJ2-7; TRBD2 matches 9 bases. CDR1 LNHDA and CDR2 SQIVND come from the germline V gene (reference sequence). CDR3 length: 11 residues. Trimming at V came to 6 bases and at J to 9 bases, leaving 3 bases not matched to a gene. The CDR3 spells CASRGLAVQYF. The CDR3 DNA reads as TGTGCCAGTAGGGGACTAGCCGTGCAGTACTTC.

The CDR3 loop reads CAINRGGADYGYTF. Written as DNA, the CDR3 is TGTGCCATCAACCGGGGGGGCGCGGACTATGGCTACACCTTC. The chain joins TRBV10-3 to TRBJ1-2, with a tentative D call TRBD1 (6 bases). This CDR3 has 14 amino acids. The ends were cut back, 7 bases at V and 3 bases at J, with 15 bases in the middle. Germline loops: CDR1 ENHRY, CDR2 SYGVKD.

J is TRBJ1-1 and V is TRBV7-2; D is unresolved. Germline-derived CDR1 and CDR2 are SGHTA and FQGNSA. The V end was cut by 2 bases, the J end by 4 bases, with 11 bases between. The CDR3 spans 14 residues. This CDR3 reads CASSLRYEGTEAFF. CDR3 sequence (DNA): TGTGCCAGCAGCTTACGGTACGAGGGCACTGAAGCTTTCTTT.

This clone is a singleton in its sample. The chain links TRBV29-1 to TRBJ1-1; 9 bases map to TRBD1. Germline V CDR1 and CDR2: SQVTM, ANQGSEA. This CDR3 contains 13 residues. The V gene end was trimmed by 6 bases and the J gene end by 1 base; junction bases not matched to a gene: 3. The CDR3: CSVRDRANTEAFF. In DNA, the CDR3 is TGCAGCGTCCGGGACAGGGCGAACACTGAAGCTTTCTTT.

This chain links TRBV5-1 with TRBJ2-7; 8 nucleotides align to TRBD2. The germline gives CDR1 SGHRS, CDR2 YFSETQ. The CDR3 contains 15 residues. V lost 4 bases, J lost 2 bases, and 8 bases stayed unmatched. The CDR3 bases are TGCGCCAGCAGCCGCGACGGACTAGCTCCCTACGAGCAGTACTTC. It encodes CASSRDGLAPYEQYF.

The chain combines TRBV27 with TRBJ1-4, with D maybe TRBD1 (6 bases). V lost 5 bases and J 10 bases, leaving 20 bases between the germline ends. Germline CDR1 MNHEY, CDR2 SMNVEV (reference sequence). There are 15 residues in the CDR3. This CDR3 is CASSLRQAIGGKLFF. DNA for the CDR3: TGTGCCAGCAGTCTCCGACAGGCTATAGGGGGAAAACTGTTTTTT.